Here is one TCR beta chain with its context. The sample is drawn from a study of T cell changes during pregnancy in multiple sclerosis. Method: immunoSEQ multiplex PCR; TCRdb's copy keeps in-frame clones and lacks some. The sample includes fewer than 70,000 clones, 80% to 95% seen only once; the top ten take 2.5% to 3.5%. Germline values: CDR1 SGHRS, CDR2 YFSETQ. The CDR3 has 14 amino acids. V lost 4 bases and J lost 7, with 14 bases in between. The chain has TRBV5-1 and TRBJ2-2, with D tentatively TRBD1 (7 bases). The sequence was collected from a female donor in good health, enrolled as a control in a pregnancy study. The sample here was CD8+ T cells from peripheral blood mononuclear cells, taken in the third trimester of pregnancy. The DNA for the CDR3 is TGCGCCAGCAGCCCGGCAGGGGGGAGCGGGGAGCTGTTTTTT. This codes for CASSPAGGSGELFF.